This is a list of T cell receptor beta chains from one sample in a study of control samples from healthy donors and cancer patients. Profiling relied on immunoSEQ multiplex PCR, and the TCRdb table lists in-frame clones only, not all of them. The repertoire has about 55,000 clones, 95% to 97% of them found once; the top ten carry 1.1%. Material for sequencing was blood. These receptors came from a woman between 18 and 29 years old in good health. The CDR3 runs from the conserved cysteine through the conserved F or W. The D gene is left open where the match is weak. Rows may omit the clone size; those that give it use once, few, many or a size class.

V gene	J gene	clone size	D gene	CDR3 DNA	CDR3 protein
TRBV28	TRBJ1-1	once	-	TGTGCCAGCAGTCGACGCTTAGAAGCTTTCTTT	CASSRRLEAFF
TRBV7-6	TRBJ2-2	-	TRBD1	TGTGCCAGCAGCTTTACAGGGGTAAACACCGGGGAGCTGTTTTTT	CASSFTGVNTGELFF
TRBV24-1	TRBJ1-2	-	TRBD1	TGTGCCACGCCCGACAGGGCGAGAGGCTACACCTTC	CATPDRARGYTF
TRBV30	TRBJ1-6	-	-	TGTGCCTGGAGAACCTCCGGGCCGACCGGTGGATCACCCCTCCACTTT	CAWRTSGPTGGSPLHF
TRBV5-1	TRBJ2-7	-	-	TGCGCCAGCAGCTCCGGGGTTGGCTCCTACGAGCAGTACTTC	CASSSGVGSYEQYF
TRBV6-5	TRBJ2-7	-	TRBD2	TGTGCCAGCGAGCGGGGGGGGAGCTCCTACGAGCAGTACTTC	CASERGGSSYEQYF
TRBV18	TRBJ2-7	-	-	TGTGCCAGCTCACCGGGGGGGCGGGTTTTCGCCGAGCAGTACTTC	CASSPGGRVFAEQYF
TRBV7-2	TRBJ2-1	-	TRBD2	TGTGCCAGCAGCCTTTTGACTAGCGGGGCCAGGGATGAGCAGTTCTTC	CASSLLTSGARDEQFF
TRBV4-1	TRBJ1-2	-	TRBD1	TGCGCCAGCAGCCCTGGGGGACAGCGCCACTATGGCTACACCTTC	CASSPGGQRHYGYTF
TRBV11-2	TRBJ1-5	-	-	TGTGCCAGCAGCTTGAGGGGGAATCAGCCCCAGCATTTT	CASSLRGNQPQHF
TRBV18	TRBJ1-1	once	-	TGTGCCAGCTCACCAAGGGCAAAGAACACTGAAGCTTTCTTT	CASSPRAKNTEAFF
TRBV5-5	TRBJ1-2	-	-	TGTGCCAGCAGCTTCGACAGTCCCCTCTATGGCTACACCTTC	CASSFDSPLYGYTF
TRBV7-2	TRBJ2-1	-	TRBD1	TGTGCCAGCAGCGTCCGGGACAGGGGGCTGCGGGAGCAGTTCTTC	CASSVRDRGLREQFF
TRBV3-1/TRBV3-2	TRBJ1-2	once	-	TGTGCCAGCAGCCAAGGGTATGGCTACACCTTC	CASSQGYGYTF
TRBV9	TRBJ1-2	-	-	TGTGCCAGCAGCGTAGACTGGGACACAAACTATGGCTACACCTTC	CASSVDWDTNYGYTF
TRBV6-5	TRBJ1-2	-	TRBD1	TGTGCCAGCAGTCGCAGGGACAGAGATAACTATGGCTACACCTTC	CASSRRDRDNYGYTF
TRBV5-1	TRBJ2-7	once	-	TGCGCCAGCCGGTATGTGCCTGAGGGAACCTCCTACGAGCAGTACTTC	CASRYVPEGTSYEQYF
TRBV11-2	TRBJ2-5	-	-	TGTGCCAGCAGCCCTGGCGGGGACGGTGAGACCCAGTACTTC	CASSPGGDGETQYF
TRBV4-3	TRBJ1-1	-	TRBD1	TGCGCCAGCAGCGGCCATACGGGACAGGGAAGGGACACTGAAGCTTTCTTT	CASSGHTGQGRDTEAFF
TRBV6-5	TRBJ1-2	-	-	TGTGCCAGCAGCGACAGATTCTATGGCTACACCTTC	CASSDRFYGYTF
TRBV19	TRBJ1-2	-	TRBD1	TGTGCCAGTAGACCAGTTCTCGGGACAGGGGATGATGGCTACACCTTC	CASRPVLGTGDDGYTF
TRBV19	TRBJ1-1	-	TRBD1	TGTGCCAGTAGCAATACAGGGGGCACTGAAGCTTTCTTT	CASSNTGGTEAFF
TRBV2	TRBJ1-2	-	-	TGTGCCAGCAGTGAAGATCAGCGTCCCAACTATGGCTACACCTTC	CASSEDQRPNYGYTF
TRBV7-9	TRBJ1-6	-	-	TGTGCCAGCAGCTTGAATCGCGAAGCCAATTCACCCCTCCACTTT	CASSLNREANSPLHF
TRBV7-9	TRBJ1-2	-	-	TGTGCCAGCAGCCATCCTAGGGAGCGCCATGGCTACACCTTC	CASSHPRERHGYTF
TRBV5-1	TRBJ2-1	-	-	TGCGCCAGCAGCTTGGACAGATTTGAGCAGTTCTTC	CASSLDRFEQFF
TRBV7-7	TRBJ2-1	-	-	TGTGCCAGCAGCTTAACAGCAAACAATGAGCAGTTCTTC	CASSLTANNEQFF
TRBV6-4	TRBJ1-2	-	-	TGTGCCAGCAGTGACCGCGGACAGCCCTCGCGCCACTATGGCTACACCTTC	CASSDRGQPSRHYGYTF
TRBV7-9	TRBJ2-5	-	TRBD1	TGTGCCAGCAGCTTAAAAACAGGGGGAGAGACCCAGTACTTC	CASSLKTGGETQYF
TRBV18	TRBJ2-7	-	-	TGTGCCAGCCAGACGGGGTCGGGGGAGCAGTACTTC	CASQTGSGEQYF
TRBV15	TRBJ1-5	-	-	TGTGCCACCAGCAGGGGACCCTCGACCCAGCATTTT	CATSRGPSTQHF
TRBV5-8	TRBJ2-3	-	TRBD2	TGTGCCAGCAGCGCCAATCTAGCGGGGGCCCGCACAGATACGCAGTATTTT	CASSANLAGARTDTQYF
TRBV5-1	TRBJ2-1	-	TRBD1	TGCGCCAGCAGCTTGGCGACAGGGGACGGTGAGCAGTTCTTC	CASSLATGDGEQFF
TRBV6-6	TRBJ1-2	-	-	TGTGCCAGCAGTTACGTGTCCCAGGGCTACACCTTC	CASSYVSQGYTF
TRBV28	TRBJ1-3	-	TRBD1	TGTGCCAGCAGGTCTTCTACAGGGGCTCTTATAGACACCATATATTTT	CASRSSTGALIDTIYF
TRBV14	TRBJ1-2	-	-	TGTGCCAGCAGCCAAGATGTGCAGAGACCCTATGGCTACACCTTC	CASSQDVQRPYGYTF
TRBV27	TRBJ1-1	-	TRBD1	TGTGCCAGCAGCGCGGGACAGGGGTACGACTTTATGAACACTGAAGCTTTCTTT	CASSAGQGYDFMNTEAFF
TRBV28	TRBJ1-6	-	-	TGTGCCAGCAGTTTAGGGAGGTGGGCTATTAATTCACCCCTCCACTTT	CASSLGRWAINSPLHF
TRBV21-1	TRBJ1-2	-	-	TGTGCCAGCAGCAACTGGTGCCCCTCTCGAGGCTACACCTTC	CASSNWCPSRGYTF
TRBV2	TRBJ2-7	-	TRBD2	TGTGCCAGCCGGCGGGGAGGGACTAGCATTACCTACGAGCAGTACTTC	CASRRGGTSITYEQYF
TRBV6-4	TRBJ1-4	-	TRBD1	TGTGCCAGCAGCCCGGGACAGGGGGCTGGCGAAAAACTGTTTTTT	CASSPGQGAGEKLFF
TRBV3-1/TRBV3-2	TRBJ1-6	-	-	TGTGCCAGCAGCCAGGGAGGGGGGGAATCACCCCTCCACTTT	CASSQGGGESPLHF
TRBV20-1	TRBJ2-5	-	-	TGCAGTGCTATTAGGGGTGAGACCCAGTACTTC	CSAIRGETQYF
TRBV6-1	TRBJ1-1	-	TRBD1	TGTGCCAGCAGTGAGAGGGGGCACACTGAAGCTTTCTTT	CASSERGHTEAFF
TRBV6-2/TRBV6-3	TRBJ1-5	-	TRBD1	TGTGCCAGCAGTACCGGGACAGGGGAATATAGCAATCAGCCCCAGCATTTT	CASSTGTGEYSNQPQHF